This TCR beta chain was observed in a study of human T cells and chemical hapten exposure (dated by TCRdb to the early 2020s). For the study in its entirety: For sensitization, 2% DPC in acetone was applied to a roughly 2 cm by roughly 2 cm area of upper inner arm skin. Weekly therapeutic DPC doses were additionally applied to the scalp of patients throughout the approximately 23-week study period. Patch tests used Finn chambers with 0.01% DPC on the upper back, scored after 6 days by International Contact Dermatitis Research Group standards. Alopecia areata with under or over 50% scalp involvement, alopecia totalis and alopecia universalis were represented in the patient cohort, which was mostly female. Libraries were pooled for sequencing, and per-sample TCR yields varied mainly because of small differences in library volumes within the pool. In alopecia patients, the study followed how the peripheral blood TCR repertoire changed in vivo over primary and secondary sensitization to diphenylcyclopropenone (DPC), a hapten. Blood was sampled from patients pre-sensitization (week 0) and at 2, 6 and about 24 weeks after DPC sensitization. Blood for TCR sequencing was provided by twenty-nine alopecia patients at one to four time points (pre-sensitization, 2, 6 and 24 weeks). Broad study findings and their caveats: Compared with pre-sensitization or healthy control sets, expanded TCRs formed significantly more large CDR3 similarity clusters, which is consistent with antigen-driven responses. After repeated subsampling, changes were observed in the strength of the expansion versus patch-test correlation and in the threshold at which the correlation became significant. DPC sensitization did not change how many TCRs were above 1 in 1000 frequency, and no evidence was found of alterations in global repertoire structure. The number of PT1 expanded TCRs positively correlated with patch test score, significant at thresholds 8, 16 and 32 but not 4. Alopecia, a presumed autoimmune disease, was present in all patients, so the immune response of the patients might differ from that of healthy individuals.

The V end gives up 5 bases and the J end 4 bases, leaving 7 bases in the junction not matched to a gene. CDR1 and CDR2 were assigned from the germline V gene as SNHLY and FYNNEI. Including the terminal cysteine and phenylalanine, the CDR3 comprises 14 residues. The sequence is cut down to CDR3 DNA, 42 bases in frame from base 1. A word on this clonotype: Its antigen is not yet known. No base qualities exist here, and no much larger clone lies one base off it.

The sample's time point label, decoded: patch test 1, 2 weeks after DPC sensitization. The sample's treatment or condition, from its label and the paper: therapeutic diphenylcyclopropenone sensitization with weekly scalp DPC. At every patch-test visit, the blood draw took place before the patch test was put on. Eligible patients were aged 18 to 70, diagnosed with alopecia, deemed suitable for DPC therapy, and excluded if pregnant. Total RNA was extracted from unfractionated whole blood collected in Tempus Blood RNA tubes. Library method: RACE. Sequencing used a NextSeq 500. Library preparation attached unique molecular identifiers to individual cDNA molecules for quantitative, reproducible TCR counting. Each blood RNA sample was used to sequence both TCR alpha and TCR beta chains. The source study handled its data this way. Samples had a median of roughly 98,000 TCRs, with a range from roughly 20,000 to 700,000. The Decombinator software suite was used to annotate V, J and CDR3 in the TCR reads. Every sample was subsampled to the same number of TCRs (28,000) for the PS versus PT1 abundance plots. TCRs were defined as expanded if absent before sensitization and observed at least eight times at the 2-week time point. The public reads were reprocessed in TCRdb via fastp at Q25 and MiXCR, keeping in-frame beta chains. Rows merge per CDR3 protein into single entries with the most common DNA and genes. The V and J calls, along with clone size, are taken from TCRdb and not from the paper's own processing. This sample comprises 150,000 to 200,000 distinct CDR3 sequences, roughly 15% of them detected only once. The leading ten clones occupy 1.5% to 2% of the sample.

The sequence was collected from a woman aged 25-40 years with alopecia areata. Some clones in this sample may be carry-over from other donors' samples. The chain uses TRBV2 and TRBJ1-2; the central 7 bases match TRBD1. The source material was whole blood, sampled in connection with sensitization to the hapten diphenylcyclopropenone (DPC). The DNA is TGTGCCAGCAGTTATGGGACAGATTTCTATGGCTACACCTTC. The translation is CASSYGTDFYGYTF.